The rows below give T cell receptor beta chains drawn from one sample of a study of blood T cell repertoires in COVID-19. Sequenced by immunoSEQ multiplex PCR; TCRdb stores in-frame clones only, minus some. The table shows around 220,000 clones, with about nine tenths occurring only once. Sequencing was carried out using PBMCs or T cells enriched from blood (not recorded which). These receptors were taken from a woman younger than 35 who had recovered from COVID-19. Both conserved end residues are part of each CDR3. The D gene is left open where the match is weak. Clone size is not always given. Where it is, it says once, few, many or a class for expanded clones.

CDR3 protein,CDR3 DNA,D gene,CDR3 length,V gene,J gene,clone size
CATSDSGVFPYEQYF,TGTGCCACCAGTGATTCGGGAGTCTTCCCCTACGAGCAGTACTTC,.,15,TRBV24-1,TRBJ2-7,.
CASGDRADYGYTF,TGTGCCAGCGGGGACAGGGCTGACTATGGCTACACCTTC,TRBD1,13,TRBV27,TRBJ1-2,.
CASSPAAGGHRPQHF,TGTGCCAGCTCACCGGCGGCAGGGGGACATCGGCCCCAGCATTTT,TRBD1,15,TRBV18,TRBJ1-5,.
CASKPGTGQDGYTF,TGCGCCAGCAAACCCGGGACAGGGCAGGATGGCTACACCTTC,TRBD1,14,TRBV10-2,TRBJ1-2,once
CASSPDRGRTQETQYF,TGTGCCAGCAGTCCAGACAGGGGGCGGACCCAAGAGACCCAGTACTTC,TRBD1,16,TRBV27,TRBJ2-5,.
CASSPGLETGELFF,TGCGCCAGCAGCCCGGGACTAGAGACCGGGGAGCTGTTTTTT,TRBD2,14,TRBV5-1,TRBJ2-2,.
CANRTGSYGYTF,TGCGCCAACCGAACGGGATCCTATGGCTACACCTTC,.,12,TRBV10-1,TRBJ1-2,.
CASSSPGLAGPPGAQYF,TGTGCCAGCAGCTCCCCAGGACTAGCGGGCCCTCCGGGGGCCCAGTACTTC,TRBD2,17,TRBV13,TRBJ2-5,.
CASSQDRGWSGYTF,TGCGCCAGCAGCCAAGACAGGGGATGGAGTGGCTACACCTTC,.,14,TRBV4-3,TRBJ1-2,.
CASSPLGAGAEETQYF,TGTGCCAGCAGCCCGTTGGGAGCGGGGGCGGAGGAGACCCAGTACTTC,TRBD2,16,TRBV9,TRBJ2-5,.
CASSLTWWRTGNYGYTF,TGTGCCAGCAGCTTAACGTGGTGGAGGACAGGGAACTATGGCTACACCTTC,TRBD1,17,TRBV7-3,TRBJ1-2,.
CASSYSDRGTDTQYF,TGTGCCAGCAGTTACTCAGACAGGGGGACAGATACGCAGTATTTT,TRBD1,15,TRBV6-5,TRBJ2-3,.
CASSLDFERGEQFF,TGTGCCAGCAGTTTAGACTTCGAGCGGGGCGAGCAGTTCTTC,TRBD2,14,TRBV28,TRBJ2-1,.
CATSDDDRGRGNEQFF,TGTGCCACCAGTGATGATGACAGGGGCCGCGGGAATGAGCAGTTCTTC,TRBD1,16,TRBV24-1,TRBJ2-1,.
CASSVVGTGYNEQFF,TGTGCCAGCAGCGTAGTGGGGACAGGGTACAATGAGCAGTTCTTC,TRBD1,15,TRBV9,TRBJ2-1,.
CASRQGPEAFF,TGTGCCAGCAGACAGGGCCCTGAAGCTTTCTTT,.,11,TRBV28,TRBJ1-1,.